This T cell receptor (beta chain) is from a study of blood T cell repertoires in COVID-19. Background on the study: Both acute and convalescent COVID-19 samples were obtained from the United States, Italy and Spain. The cDNA or gDNA used as material had been derived from T cells, B-cell-depleted T cells, or PBMCs.

Here immunoSEQ multiplex PCR was the method, and the copy in TCRdb shows in-frame clones only, minus some. The data show 200,000 to 250,000 clones, with around 84% seen just once and just under 20% held by the top ten. This clone came up a few times. V lost 0 bases, J lost 3 bases, and 10 bases lay in between. CDR1 and CDR2 from the germline V gene are MNHNY and SVGAGI (reference sequence). This CDR3 has 15 residues. Input material: peripheral blood. V gene TRBV6-6 combines with J gene TRBJ2-3, with unresolved D. The origin of this receptor is a man aged 25-45 years with active or convalescent COVID-19. CDR3 sequence: CASSYSGPETDTQYF. CDR3 bases: TGTGCCAGCAGTTACTCTGGGCCAGAGACAGATACGCAGTATTTT.